The sequence of this T cell receptor (beta chain) was determined in a study of T-cell reconstitution after alpha-beta-depleted transplantation in children. Study-level results: As was reported, about two months after transplant, alpha-beta T cells came from several hundred expanded graft clones. Surviving recipient T cells and thymic progenitors accounted for the high day-60 TCRbeta diversity observed in some patients. One year after transplant, T-cell counts and diversity came mostly from newly produced T cells.

Worth noting for this clonotype: Its antigen is unknown.

The authors prepared the TCRbeta library with unique molecular identifiers. TCRdb used MiXCR to reprocess the PCR reads, holding one entry per CDR3 protein. The data hold about 250,000 distinct CDR3 sequences, with roughly 25% observed a single time. Trimming cost V 5 bases and J 4 bases, with 9 bases left between them. The germline V gene encodes CDR1 MGHRA and CDR2 YSYEKL. The CDR3 has 13 amino acids. The V call is TRBV4-1, the J call TRBJ2-1, with D hard to call. The specimen was PBMCs, mostly from graft donor cells, collected 360 days after TCRalphabeta/CD19-depleted stem cell transplant. The sequence came from a female patient aged 2-10 years who had a stem cell transplant for congenital amegakaryocytic thrombocytopenia, so the T cells may come from the graft donor. CDR3 residues: CASSTPGYNEQFF. The CDR3 DNA follows: TGCGCCAGCAGCACACCCGGTTACAATGAGCAGTTCTTC.